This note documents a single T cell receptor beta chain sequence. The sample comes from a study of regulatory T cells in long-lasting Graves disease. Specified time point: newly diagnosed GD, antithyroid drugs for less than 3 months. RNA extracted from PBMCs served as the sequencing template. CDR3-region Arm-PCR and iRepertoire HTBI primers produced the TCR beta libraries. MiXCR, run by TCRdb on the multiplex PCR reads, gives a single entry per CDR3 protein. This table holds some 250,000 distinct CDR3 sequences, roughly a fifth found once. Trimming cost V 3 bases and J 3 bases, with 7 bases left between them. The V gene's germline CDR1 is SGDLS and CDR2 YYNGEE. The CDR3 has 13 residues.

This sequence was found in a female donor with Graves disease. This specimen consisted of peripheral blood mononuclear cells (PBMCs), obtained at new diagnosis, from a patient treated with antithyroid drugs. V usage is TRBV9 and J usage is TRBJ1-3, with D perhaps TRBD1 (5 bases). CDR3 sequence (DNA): TGTGCCAGCAGCGACGACAGTGGAAACACCATATATTTT. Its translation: CASSDDSGNTIYF.